This is a list of T cell receptor beta chains from one sample in a study of regulatory T cells in long-lasting Graves disease. TCRdb used MiXCR to reprocess the multiplex PCR reads, holding one entry per CDR3 protein. The table lists hundreds of thousands of distinct CDR3 sequences, about 30% of them singletons. Specimen: peripheral blood mononuclear cells (PBMCs), collected when the disease was refractory, from a patient treated with antithyroid drugs. All receptors come from a female donor with Graves disease. Both conserved end residues are part of each CDR3. Each record gives: V gene, clone size, J gene, D gene, CDR3 protein, CDR3 DNA. The D gene is left open where the match is weak. Rows may omit the clone size; those that give it use once, few, many or a size class.

>TRBV6-1|NA|TRBJ2-1|NA
CASSAYSANEQFF
TGTGCCAGCAGTGCATACAGTGCCAATGAGCAGTTCTTC
>TRBV11-1|few|TRBJ2-5|NA
CASRKGFATQYF
TGTGCCAGCAGGAAGGGGTTTGCGACCCAGTACTTC
>TRBV5-1|NA|TRBJ2-5|NA
CASSFCSLALQGTQYF
TGCGCCAGCAGCTTCTGCAGTCTAGCGCTACAAGGGACCCAGTACTTC
>TRBV12-3/TRBV12-4|NA|TRBJ2-2|TRBD2
CASRTRSGRLTGELFF
TGTGCCAGCAGAACACGTAGCGGGAGACTCACCGGGGAGCTGTTTTTT
>TRBV2|many|TRBJ2-5|NA
CASSEEGRTETQYF
TGTGCCAGCAGTGAGGAGGGACGGACTGAGACCCAGTACTTC
>TRBV30|NA|TRBJ2-7|TRBD2
CAWSNPGLAFYEQYF
TGTGCCTGGAGTAACCCGGGACTAGCGTTCTACGAGCAGTACTTC
>TRBV3-1|few|TRBJ1-1|NA
CASSQRGPEAFF
TGTGCCAGCAGCCAACGGGGGCCTGAAGCTTTCTTT
>TRBV20-1|NA|TRBJ2-7|NA
CSAAPGGLYEQYF
TGCAGTGCCGCGCCAGGCGGGCTCTACGAGCAGTACTTC
>TRBV29-1|many|TRBJ1-2|NA
CSVDPPGTIYGYTF
TGCAGCGTGGACCCCCCAGGGACCATTTATGGCTACACCTTC
>TRBV4-1|NA|TRBJ2-7|NA
CASSPQQGGAYEQYF
TGCGCCAGCAGCCCCCAACAGGGGGGGGCCTACGAGCAGTACTTC
>TRBV5-4|NA|TRBJ1-2|NA
CASSHRVADDYGYTF
TGTGCCAGCAGCCACCGGGTGGCCGATGACTATGGCTACACCTTC
>TRBV7-2|many|TRBJ2-4|NA
CASSGSTASINIQYF
TGTGCCAGCAGCGGATCGACAGCCTCAATAAACATTCAGTACTTC
>TRBV3-1|NA|TRBJ1-2|NA
CASSQDQPRGYGYTF
TGTGCCAGCAGCCAAGATCAACCGAGGGGATATGGCTACACCTTC
>TRBV5-6|NA|TRBJ2-7|TRBD1
CASSRTGPTYEQYF
TGTGCCAGCAGCCGGACAGGGCCCACCTACGAGCAGTACTTC
>TRBV4-1|NA|TRBJ2-7|TRBD1
CASSQEFRTGVSYEQYF
TGCGCCAGCAGCCAAGAATTCCGGACAGGGGTTAGCTACGAGCAGTACTTC
>TRBV27|NA|TRBJ2-7|TRBD1
CASSPIGGWDFASSYEQYF
TGTGCCAGCAGTCCTATAGGGGGCTGGGATTTCGCAAGCTCCTACGAGCAGTACTTC
>TRBV4-2|NA|TRBJ2-5|NA
CASSQEFKETQYF
TGTGCCAGCAGCCAAGAGTTTAAAGAGACCCAGTACTTC
>TRBV30|few|TRBJ1-5|NA
CAWSENQPQHF
TGTGCCTGGAGTGAGAATCAGCCCCAGCATTTT
>TRBV7-2|NA|TRBJ1-4|NA
CASSFFLTNEKLFF
TGTGCCAGCAGCTTCTTCTTAACTAATGAAAAACTGTTTTTT
>TRBV29-1|few|TRBJ2-7|NA
CSVERGGEYEQYF
TGCAGCGTTGAGCGCGGCGGCGAATACGAGCAGTACTTC
>TRBV7-9|NA|TRBJ2-7|NA
CASSLGEGRDLRAYEQYF
TGTGCCAGCAGCTTAGGAGAAGGCCGGGACCTAAGAGCCTACGAGCAGTACTTC
>TRBV5-5|NA|TRBJ1-1|TRBD1
CASSRGQGVGTEAFF
TGTGCCAGCAGTCGAGGACAGGGGGTTGGGACTGAAGCTTTCTTT
>TRBV12-3/TRBV12-4|NA|TRBJ1-1|NA
CASSFGVSTEAFF
TGTGCCAGCAGTTTCGGTGTGAGCACTGAAGCTTTCTTT
>TRBV25-1|NA|TRBJ1-2|NA
CASSEILLGGYTF
TGTGCCAGCAGTGAAATCCTTTTGGGAGGCTACACCTTC
>TRBV13|few|TRBJ1-2|NA
CASSFRGESYGYTF
TGTGCCAGCAGCTTCAGGGGCGAGAGCTATGGCTACACCTTC
>TRBV19|NA|TRBJ1-5|NA
CASSNGNNQPQHF
TGTGCCAGTAGCAATGGGAACAATCAGCCCCAGCATTTT
>TRBV25-1|NA|TRBJ1-2|NA
CASSAGRSYTF
TGTGCCAGCAGTGCCGGACGGTCCTACACCTTC
>TRBV9|few|TRBJ2-5|NA
CASSAMETQYF
TGTGCCAGCAGCGCTATGGAGACCCAGTACTTC
>TRBV5-1|NA|TRBJ2-5|NA
CASSTDSLETQYF
TGCGCCAGCAGCACGGACAGCCTTGAGACCCAGTACTTC
>TRBV12-3/TRBV12-4|NA|TRBJ2-2|NA
CASSSRTPATGELFF
TGTGCCAGCAGTTCACGGACCCCCGCGACCGGGGAGCTGTTTTTT
>TRBV28|few|TRBJ2-7|TRBD1
CASSIPAPGQLDEQYF
TGTGCCAGCAGTATCCCGGCACCGGGACAGTTGGACGAGCAGTACTTC
>TRBV20-1|NA|TRBJ2-7|TRBD1
CSATDRGSYEQYF
TGCAGTGCTACGGACAGGGGCTCCTACGAGCAGTACTTC
>TRBV18|few|TRBJ1-1|TRBD1
CASSPGQGRVEAFF
TGTGCCAGCTCACCGGGACAGGGACGAGTTGAAGCTTTCTTT
>TRBV28|few|TRBJ1-5|TRBD1
CASSKRAGTGINQPQHF
TGTGCCAGCAGCAAGAGGGCCGGGACAGGGATCAATCAGCCCCAGCATTTT
>TRBV7-3|few|TRBJ1-1|NA
CASSFALDTEAFF
TGTGCCAGCAGCTTCGCTCTCGACACTGAAGCTTTCTTT
>TRBV4-1|NA|TRBJ1-2|NA
CASSPSEGVKRYGYTF
TGCGCCAGCAGCCCAAGCGAGGGGGTAAAAAGATATGGCTACACCTTC
>TRBV11-2|few|TRBJ2-7|TRBD1
CASSDRDSIARGGYEQYF
TGTGCCAGCAGCGACCGGGACAGTATAGCTCGGGGTGGGTACGAGCAGTACTTC
>TRBV9|few|TRBJ2-5|TRBD2
CASSVATRERGETQYF
TGTGCCAGCAGCGTAGCTACGCGGGAGCGCGGGGAGACCCAGTACTTC
>TRBV3-1|NA|TRBJ1-1|NA
CASSPGRGTQPLGAFF
TGTGCCAGCAGCCCAGGGCGTGGGACACAGCCCCTAGGCGCTTTCTTT
>TRBV7-6|NA|TRBJ1-1|NA
CASSPVSLRTEAFF
TGTGCCAGCAGCCCTGTCAGCCTGAGGACTGAAGCTTTCTTT
>TRBV18|NA|TRBJ2-7|NA
CASSPQGGSNEQYF
TGTGCCAGCTCACCGCAGGGCGGGTCCAACGAGCAGTACTTC
>TRBV28|many|TRBJ1-2|NA
CASTPGGVNYGYTF
TGTGCCAGCACCCCGGGGGGCGTTAACTATGGCTACACCTTC
>TRBV6-1|NA|TRBJ2-3|NA
CASRRDSADTQYF
TGTGCCAGCAGGCGGGACAGTGCTGATACGCAGTATTTT
>TRBV7-2|few|TRBJ1-1|NA
CASSFPAIRSTEAFF
TGTGCCAGCAGCTTTCCTGCGATCCGAAGCACTGAAGCTTTCTTT
>TRBV7-2|NA|TRBJ1-6|NA
CASSPPETNSPLHF
TGTGCCAGCAGCCCCCCGGAGACAAATTCACCCCTCCACTTT
>TRBV12-3/TRBV12-4|few|TRBJ2-2|TRBD2
CASSSPARLAGNTGELFF
TGTGCCAGCAGTTCCCCCGCGCGACTAGCGGGCAACACCGGGGAGCTGTTTTTT
>TRBV18|few|TRBJ1-4|NA
CASSSIPRPGRTNEKLFF
TGTGCCAGCTCCTCCATACCGCGTCCCGGGAGGACTAATGAAAAACTGTTTTTT
>TRBV6-1|NA|TRBJ2-2|TRBD1
CASRRQGLAGELFF
TGTGCCAGCAGGCGACAGGGGCTGGCCGGGGAGCTGTTTTTT
>TRBV19|NA|TRBJ1-1|NA
CASSIRGGDTEAFF
TGTGCCAGTAGTATTCGCGGGGGAGACACTGAAGCTTTCTTT
>TRBV6-1|NA|TRBJ1-5|TRBD1
CASSTPGTGDSNQPQHF
TGTGCCAGCAGTACCCCCGGGACAGGGGATAGCAATCAGCCCCAGCATTTT
>TRBV6-2/TRBV6-3|few|TRBJ1-2|NA
CASTNIGYRERNGYTF
TGTGCCAGCACAAATATTGGATACAGGGAAAGGAATGGCTACACCTTC
>TRBV19|few|TRBJ2-2|NA
CASSILPVNTGELFF
TGTGCCAGTAGTATCCTCCCAGTGAACACCGGGGAGCTGTTTTTT
>TRBV3-1|NA|TRBJ1-6|NA
CASSQKPREVDNSPLHF
TGTGCCAGCAGCCAAAAACCCAGGGAAGTGGATAATTCACCCCTCCACTTT
>TRBV6-9|once|TRBJ1-4|NA
CASSSGPRGELFF
TGTGCCAGCAGTTCCGGACCAAGAGGGGAACTGTTTTTT
>TRBV12-3/TRBV12-4|few|TRBJ1-1|TRBD1
CASSRSQGAVDAFF
TGTGCCAGCAGCAGAAGTCAGGGGGCCGTCGACGCTTTCTTT
>TRBV6-5|NA|TRBJ1-2|NA
CASSYPGDYGYTF
TGTGCCAGCAGTTACCCGGGGGACTATGGCTACACCTTC
>TRBV7-3|NA|TRBJ2-3|NA
CASSLVGGGFDTQYF
TGTGCCAGCAGCTTGGTAGGAGGGGGCTTTGATACGCAGTATTTT